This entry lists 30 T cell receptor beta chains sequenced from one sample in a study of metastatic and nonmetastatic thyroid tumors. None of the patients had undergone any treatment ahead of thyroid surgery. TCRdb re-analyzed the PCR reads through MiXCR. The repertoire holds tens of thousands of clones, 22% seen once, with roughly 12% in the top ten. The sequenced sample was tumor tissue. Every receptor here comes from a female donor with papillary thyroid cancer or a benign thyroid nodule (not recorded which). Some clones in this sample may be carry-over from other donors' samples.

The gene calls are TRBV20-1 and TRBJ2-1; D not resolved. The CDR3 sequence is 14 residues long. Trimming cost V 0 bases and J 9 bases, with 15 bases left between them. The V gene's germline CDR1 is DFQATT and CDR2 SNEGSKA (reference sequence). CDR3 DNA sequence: TGCAGTGCTAGAGATTCGGATCCACCCCCTGAGCAGTTCTTC. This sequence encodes CSARDSDPPPEQFF.

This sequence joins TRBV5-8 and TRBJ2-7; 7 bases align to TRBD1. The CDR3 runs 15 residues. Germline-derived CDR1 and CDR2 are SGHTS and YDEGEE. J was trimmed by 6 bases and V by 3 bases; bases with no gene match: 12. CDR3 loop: CASSSSGTAPCEQYF. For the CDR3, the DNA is TGTGCCAGCAGCTCATCCGGGACAGCTCCCTGCGAGCAGTACTTC.

This CDR3 is CASSPGTGGARYNEQFF. The CDR3 DNA reads TGTGCCAGCTCCCCCGGGACAGGGGGCGCCCGCTACAATGAGCAGTTCTTC. The chain links TRBV6-1 to TRBJ2-1, with TRBD1 identical over 12 bases. CDR3 length equals 17 residues. V shed 8 bases, J shed 3 bases, and the junction held 11 bases outside the gene matches. Germline V lookup: CDR1 MNHNS, CDR2 SASEGT.

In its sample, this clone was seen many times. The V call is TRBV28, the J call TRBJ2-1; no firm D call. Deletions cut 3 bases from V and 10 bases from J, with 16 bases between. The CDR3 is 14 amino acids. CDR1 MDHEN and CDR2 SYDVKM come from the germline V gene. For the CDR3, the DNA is TGTGCCAGCAGTTTGGATCCATACCGGACGGAGCAGTTCTTC. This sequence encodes CASSLDPYRTEQFF. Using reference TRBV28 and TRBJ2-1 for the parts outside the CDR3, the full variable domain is DVKVTQSSRYLVKRTGEKVFLECVQDMDHENMFWYRQDPGLGLRLIYFSYDVKMKEKGDIPEGYSVSREKKERFSLILESASTNQTSMYLCASSLDPYRTEQFFGPGTRLTVL.

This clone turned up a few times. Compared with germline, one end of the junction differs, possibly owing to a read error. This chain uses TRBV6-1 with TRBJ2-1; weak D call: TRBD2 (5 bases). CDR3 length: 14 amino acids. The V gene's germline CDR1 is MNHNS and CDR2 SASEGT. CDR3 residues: CASSHGRANNEQFF. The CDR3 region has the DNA TGCGCCAGCAGCCACGGGCGGGCAAACAATGAGCAGTTCTTC.

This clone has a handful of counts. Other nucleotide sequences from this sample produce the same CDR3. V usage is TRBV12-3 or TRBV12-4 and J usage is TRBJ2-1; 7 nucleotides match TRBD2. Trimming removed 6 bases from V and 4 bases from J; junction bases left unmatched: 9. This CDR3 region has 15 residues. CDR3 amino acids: CASSPGASGYNEQFF. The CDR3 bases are TGTGCCAGCAGCCCCGGGGCTAGCGGATACAATGAGCAGTTCTTC.

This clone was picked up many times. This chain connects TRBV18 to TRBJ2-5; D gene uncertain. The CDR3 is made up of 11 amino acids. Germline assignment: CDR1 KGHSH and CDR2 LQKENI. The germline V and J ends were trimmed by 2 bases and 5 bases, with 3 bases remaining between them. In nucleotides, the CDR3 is TGTGCCAGCTCACCAAAGGAGACCCAGTACTTC. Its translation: CASSPKETQYF.

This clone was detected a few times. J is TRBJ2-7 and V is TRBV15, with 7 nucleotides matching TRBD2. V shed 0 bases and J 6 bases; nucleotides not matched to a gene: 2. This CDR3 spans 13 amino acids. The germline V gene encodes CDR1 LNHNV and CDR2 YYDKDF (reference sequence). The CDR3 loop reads CATSRDGGGEQYF. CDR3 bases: TGTGCCACCAGCAGAGATGGCGGGGGCGAGCAGTACTTC.

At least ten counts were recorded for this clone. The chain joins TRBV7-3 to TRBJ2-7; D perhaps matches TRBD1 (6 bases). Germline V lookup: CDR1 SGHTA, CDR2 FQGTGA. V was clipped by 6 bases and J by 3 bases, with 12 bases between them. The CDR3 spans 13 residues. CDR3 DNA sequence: TGTGCCAGCAGTCGAGGGGGAGACTACGAGCAGTACTTC. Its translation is CASSRGGDYEQYF. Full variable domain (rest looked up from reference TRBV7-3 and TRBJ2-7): GAGVSQTPSNKVTEKGKYVELRCDPISGHTALYWYRQSLGQGPEFLIYFQGTGAADDSGLPNDRFFAVRPEGSVSTLKIQRTERGDSAVYLCASSRGGDYEQYFGPGTRLTVT.

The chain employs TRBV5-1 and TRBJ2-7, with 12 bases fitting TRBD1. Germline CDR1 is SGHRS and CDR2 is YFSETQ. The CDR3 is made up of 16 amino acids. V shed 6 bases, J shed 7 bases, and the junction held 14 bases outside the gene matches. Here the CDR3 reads CASTIIPGQGAREQYF. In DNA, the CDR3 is TGCGCCAGCACCATTATACCGGGACAGGGGGCAAGGGAGCAGTACTTC.

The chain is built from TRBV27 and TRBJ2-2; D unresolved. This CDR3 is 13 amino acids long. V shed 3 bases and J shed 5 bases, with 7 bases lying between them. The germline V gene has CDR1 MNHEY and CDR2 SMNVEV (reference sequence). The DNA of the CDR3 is TGTGCCAGCAGTTTCCAAGGGACCGGGGAGCTGTTTTTT. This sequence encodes CASSFQGTGELFF.

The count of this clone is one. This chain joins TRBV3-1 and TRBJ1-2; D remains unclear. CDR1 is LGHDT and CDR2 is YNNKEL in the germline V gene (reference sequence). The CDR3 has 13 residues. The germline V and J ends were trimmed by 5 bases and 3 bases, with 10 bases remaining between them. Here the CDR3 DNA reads TGTGCCAGCAGCGTCGCGGCTCACTATGGCTACACCTTC. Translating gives CASSVAAHYGYTF.

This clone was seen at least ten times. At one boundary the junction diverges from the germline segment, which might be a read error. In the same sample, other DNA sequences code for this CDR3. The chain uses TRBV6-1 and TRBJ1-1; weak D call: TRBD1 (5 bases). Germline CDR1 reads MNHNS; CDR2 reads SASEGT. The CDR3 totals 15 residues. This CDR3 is CASSEARGENPQAFF. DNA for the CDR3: TGTGCCAGCAGTGAGGCTCGGGGCGAAAATCCTCAAGCTTTCTTC.

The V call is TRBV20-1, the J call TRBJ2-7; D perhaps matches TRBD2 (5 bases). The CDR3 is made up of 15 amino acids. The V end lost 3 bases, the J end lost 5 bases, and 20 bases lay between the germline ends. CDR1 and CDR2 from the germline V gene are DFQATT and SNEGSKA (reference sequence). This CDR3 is CSASPLGVRGHEQYF. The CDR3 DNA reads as TGCAGTGCTAGTCCCCTCGGGGTACGAGGGCACGAGCAGTACTTC.

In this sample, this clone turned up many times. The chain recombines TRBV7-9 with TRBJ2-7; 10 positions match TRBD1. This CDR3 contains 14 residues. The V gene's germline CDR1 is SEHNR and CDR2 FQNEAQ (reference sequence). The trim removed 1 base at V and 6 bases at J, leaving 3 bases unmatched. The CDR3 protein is CASSLGDRGGEQYF. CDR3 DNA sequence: TGTGCCAGCAGCTTAGGGGACAGGGGAGGCGAGCAGTACTTC. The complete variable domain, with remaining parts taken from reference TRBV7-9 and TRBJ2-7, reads DTGVSQNPRHKITKRGQNVTFRCDPISEHNRLYWYRQTLGQGPEFLTYFQNEAQLEKSRLLSDRFSAERPKGSFSTLEIQRTEQGDSAMYLCASSLGDRGGEQYFGPGTRLTVT.

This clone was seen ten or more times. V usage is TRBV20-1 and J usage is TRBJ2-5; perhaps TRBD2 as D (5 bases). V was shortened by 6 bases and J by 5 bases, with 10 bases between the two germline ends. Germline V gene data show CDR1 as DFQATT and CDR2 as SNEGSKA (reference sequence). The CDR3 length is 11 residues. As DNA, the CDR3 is TGCAGTGCCGTAGCGTTGGAGACCCAGTACTTC. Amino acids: CSAVALETQYF.

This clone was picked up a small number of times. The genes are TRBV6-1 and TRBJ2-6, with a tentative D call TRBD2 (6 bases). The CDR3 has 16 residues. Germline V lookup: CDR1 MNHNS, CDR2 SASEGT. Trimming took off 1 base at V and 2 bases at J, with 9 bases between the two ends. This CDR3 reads CASSEVPGAGANVLTF. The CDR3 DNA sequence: TGTGCCAGCAGTGAAGTTCCGGGAGCTGGGGCCAACGTCCTGACTTTC.

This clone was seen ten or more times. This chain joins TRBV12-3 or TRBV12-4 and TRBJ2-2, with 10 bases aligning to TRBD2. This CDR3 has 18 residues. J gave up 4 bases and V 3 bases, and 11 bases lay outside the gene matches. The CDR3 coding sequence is TGTGCCAGCAGTTTGGTGGGCCCGGGACTAGCGTCCACCGGGGAGCTGTTTTTT. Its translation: CASSLVGPGLASTGELFF.

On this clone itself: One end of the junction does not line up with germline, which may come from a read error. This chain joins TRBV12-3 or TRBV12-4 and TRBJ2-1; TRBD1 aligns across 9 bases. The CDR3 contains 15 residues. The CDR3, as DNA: TGTGCCAGCATTTTAACGGGACAGGGCAACAATGAGCAGTTCTTC. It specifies CASILTGQGNNEQFF.

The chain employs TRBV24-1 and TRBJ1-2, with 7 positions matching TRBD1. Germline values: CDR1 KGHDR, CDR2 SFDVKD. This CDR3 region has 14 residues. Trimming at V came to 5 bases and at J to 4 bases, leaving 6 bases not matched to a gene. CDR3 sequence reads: CATSGAGGSYGYTF. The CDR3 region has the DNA TGTGCCACCAGTGGGGCAGGGGGTTCCTATGGCTACACCTTC.

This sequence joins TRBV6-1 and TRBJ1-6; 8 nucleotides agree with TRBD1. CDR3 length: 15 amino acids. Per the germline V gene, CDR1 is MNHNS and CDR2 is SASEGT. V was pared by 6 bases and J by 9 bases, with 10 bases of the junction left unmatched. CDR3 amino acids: CASSSEGDRGSPLHF. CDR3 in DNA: TGTGCCAGCAGCTCAGAAGGAGACAGGGGTTCACCCCTCCACTTT.

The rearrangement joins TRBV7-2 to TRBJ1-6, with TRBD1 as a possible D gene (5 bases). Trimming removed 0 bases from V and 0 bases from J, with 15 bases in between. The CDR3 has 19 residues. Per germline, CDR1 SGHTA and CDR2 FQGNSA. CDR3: CASSLAALGGSSYNSPLHF. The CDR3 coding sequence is TGTGCCAGCAGCTTAGCTGCATTGGGGGGGAGCTCCTATAATTCACCCCTCCACTTT. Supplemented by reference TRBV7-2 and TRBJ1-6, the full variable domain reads GAGVSQSPSNKVTEKGKDVELRCDPISGHTALYWYRQSLGQGLEFLIYFQGNSAPDKSGLPSDRFSAERTGGSVSTLTIQRTQQEDSAVYLCASSLAALGGSSYNSPLHFGNGTRLTVT.

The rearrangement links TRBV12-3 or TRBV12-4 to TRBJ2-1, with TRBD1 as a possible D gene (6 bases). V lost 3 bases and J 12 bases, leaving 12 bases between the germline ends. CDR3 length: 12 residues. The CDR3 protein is CASSLGATGQFF. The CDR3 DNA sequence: TGTGCCAGCAGTTTGGGGGCTACGGGGCAGTTCTTC.

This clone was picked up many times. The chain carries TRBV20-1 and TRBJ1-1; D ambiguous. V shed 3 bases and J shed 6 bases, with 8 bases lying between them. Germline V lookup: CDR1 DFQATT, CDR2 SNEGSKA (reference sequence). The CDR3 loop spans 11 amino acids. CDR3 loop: CSARVIPEAFF. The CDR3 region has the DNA TGCAGTGCTAGGGTTATCCCTGAAGCTTTCTTT.

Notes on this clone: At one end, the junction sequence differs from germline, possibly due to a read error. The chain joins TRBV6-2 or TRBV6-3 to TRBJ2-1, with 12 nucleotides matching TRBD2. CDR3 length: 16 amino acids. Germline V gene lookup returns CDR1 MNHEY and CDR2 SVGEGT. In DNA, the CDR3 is TGCGCCAGCATCAAACTAGCGGGAGGAACCTACAATGATCAGTTCTTC. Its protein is CASIKLAGGTYNDQFF.

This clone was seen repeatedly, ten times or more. The CDR3 region has the DNA TGTGCCAGCAGCACCCCCGGAGGGACAGGAAAGCTCGGCTACACCTTC. This encodes CASSTPGGTGKLGYTF. The chain employs TRBV11-2 and TRBJ1-2, with TRBD1 matching over 8 bases. The CDR3 extends over 16 amino acids. Germline V gives CDR1 SGHAT, CDR2 FQNNGV. Trimming cost V 5 bases and J 8 bases; bases outside gene matches: 16.

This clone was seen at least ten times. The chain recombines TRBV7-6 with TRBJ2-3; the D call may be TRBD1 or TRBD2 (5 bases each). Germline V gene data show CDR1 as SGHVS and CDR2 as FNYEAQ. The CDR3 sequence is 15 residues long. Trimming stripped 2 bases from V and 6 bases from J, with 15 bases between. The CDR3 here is CASSLYGTRKDTQYF. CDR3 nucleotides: TGTGCCAGCAGCTTATATGGGACGCGGAAGGATACGCAGTATTTT.

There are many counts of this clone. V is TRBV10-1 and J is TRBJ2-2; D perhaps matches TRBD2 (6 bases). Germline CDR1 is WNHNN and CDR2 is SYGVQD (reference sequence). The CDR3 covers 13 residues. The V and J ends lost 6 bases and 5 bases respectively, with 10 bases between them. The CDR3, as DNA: TGCGCCAGCAGGCCTAGCGCAACCGGGGAGCTGTTTTTT. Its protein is CASRPSATGELFF.

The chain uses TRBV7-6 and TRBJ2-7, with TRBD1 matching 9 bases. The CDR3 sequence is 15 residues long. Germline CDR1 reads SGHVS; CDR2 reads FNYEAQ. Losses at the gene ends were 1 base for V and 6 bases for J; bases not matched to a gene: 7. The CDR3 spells CASSLGSGTGFEQYF. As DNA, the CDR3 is TGTGCCAGCAGCTTAGGTTCCGGGACAGGGTTCGAGCAGTACTTC. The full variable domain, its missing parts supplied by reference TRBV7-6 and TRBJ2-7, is GAGVSQSPRYKVTKRGQDVALRCDPISGHVSLYWYRQALGQGPEFLTYFNYEAQQDKSGLPNDRFSAERPEGSISTLTIQRTEQRDSAMYRCASSLGSGTGFEQYFGPGTRLTVT.

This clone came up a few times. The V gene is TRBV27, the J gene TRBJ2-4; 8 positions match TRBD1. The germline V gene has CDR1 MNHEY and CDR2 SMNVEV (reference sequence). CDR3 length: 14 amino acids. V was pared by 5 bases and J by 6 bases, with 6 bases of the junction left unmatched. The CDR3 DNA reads TGTGCCAGCAGTGGCCGGGGACAGGTAAACATTCAGTACTTC. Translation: CASSGRGQVNIQYF.